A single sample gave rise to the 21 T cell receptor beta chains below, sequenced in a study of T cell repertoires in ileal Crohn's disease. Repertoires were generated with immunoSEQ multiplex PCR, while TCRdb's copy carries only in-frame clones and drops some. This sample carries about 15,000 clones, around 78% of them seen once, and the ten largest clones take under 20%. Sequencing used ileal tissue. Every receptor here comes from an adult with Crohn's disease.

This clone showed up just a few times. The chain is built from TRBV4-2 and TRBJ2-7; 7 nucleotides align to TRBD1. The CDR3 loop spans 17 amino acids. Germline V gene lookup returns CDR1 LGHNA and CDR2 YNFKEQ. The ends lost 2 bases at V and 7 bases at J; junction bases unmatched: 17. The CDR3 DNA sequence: TGTGCCAGCAGCCAAACTACGACAGGGCAATTGAGGAGAGAGCAGTACTTC. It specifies CASSQTTTGQLRREQYF.

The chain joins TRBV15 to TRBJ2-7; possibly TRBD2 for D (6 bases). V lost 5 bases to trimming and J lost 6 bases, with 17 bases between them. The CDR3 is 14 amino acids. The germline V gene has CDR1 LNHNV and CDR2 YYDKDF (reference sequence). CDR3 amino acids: CATSLTGLPSEQYF. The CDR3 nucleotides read TGTGCCACCAGCTTAACGGGACTCCCTTCCGAGCAGTACTTC.

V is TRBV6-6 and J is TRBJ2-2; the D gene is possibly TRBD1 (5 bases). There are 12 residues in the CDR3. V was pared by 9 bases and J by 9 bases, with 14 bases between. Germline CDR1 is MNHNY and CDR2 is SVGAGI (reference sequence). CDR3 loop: CASSPTVRELFF. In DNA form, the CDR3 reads TGTGCCAGTTCGCCGACAGTGCGGGAGCTGTTTTTT.

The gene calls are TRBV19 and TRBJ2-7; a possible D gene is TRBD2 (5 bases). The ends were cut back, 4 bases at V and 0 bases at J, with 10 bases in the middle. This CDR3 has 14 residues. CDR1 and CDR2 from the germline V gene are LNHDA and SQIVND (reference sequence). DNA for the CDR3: TGTGCCAGTAGTAGGGAGAGGAGCTCCTACGAGCAGTACTTC. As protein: CASSRERSSYEQYF.

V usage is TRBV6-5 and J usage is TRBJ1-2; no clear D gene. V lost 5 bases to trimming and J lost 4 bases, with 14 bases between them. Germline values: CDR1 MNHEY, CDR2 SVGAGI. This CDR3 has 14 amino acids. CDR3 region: CASSRSAGIYGYTF. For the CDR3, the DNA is TGTGCCAGCAGTCGCTCGGCAGGAATCTATGGCTACACCTTC.

CDR3 protein: CATGGPGNSPLHF. CDR3 in DNA: TGTGCCACGGGGGGGCCTGGCAATTCACCCCTCCACTTT. The J gene is TRBJ1-6, the V gene TRBV10-3; TRBD1 is a possible D gene (6 bases). The CDR3 is 13 amino acids. Trimming removed 10 bases from V and 7 bases from J, with 14 bases in between. CDR1 is ENHRY, CDR2 SYGVKD, per germline.

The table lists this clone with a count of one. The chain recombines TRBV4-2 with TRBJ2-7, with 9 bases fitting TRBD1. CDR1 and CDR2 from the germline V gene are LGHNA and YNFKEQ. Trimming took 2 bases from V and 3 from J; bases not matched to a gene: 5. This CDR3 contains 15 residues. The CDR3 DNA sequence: TGTGCCAGCAGCCAATCCCGGACAGGGGTCTACGAGCAGTACTTC. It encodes CASSQSRTGVYEQYF.

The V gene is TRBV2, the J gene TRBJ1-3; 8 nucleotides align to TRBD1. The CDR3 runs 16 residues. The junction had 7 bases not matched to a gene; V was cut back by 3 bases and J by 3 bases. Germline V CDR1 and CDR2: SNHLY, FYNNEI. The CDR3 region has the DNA TGTGCCAGCAGTGAGGGGACAGGACATCGTGGAAACACCATATATTTT. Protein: CASSEGTGHRGNTIYF.

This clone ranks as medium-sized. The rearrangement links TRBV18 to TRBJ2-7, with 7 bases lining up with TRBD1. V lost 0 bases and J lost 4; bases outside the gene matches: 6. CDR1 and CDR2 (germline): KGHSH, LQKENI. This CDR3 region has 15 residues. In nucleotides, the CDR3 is TGTGCCAGCTCACCACCCGGACAGGCCGAATACGAGCAGTACTTC. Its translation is CASSPPGQAEYEQYF.

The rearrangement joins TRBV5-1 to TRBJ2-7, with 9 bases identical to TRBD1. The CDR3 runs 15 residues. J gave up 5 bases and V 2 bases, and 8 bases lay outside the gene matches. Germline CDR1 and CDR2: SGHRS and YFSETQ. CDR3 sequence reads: CASSFSRDRVHEQYF. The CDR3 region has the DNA TGCGCCAGCAGCTTTTCTCGGGACAGGGTCCACGAGCAGTACTTC.

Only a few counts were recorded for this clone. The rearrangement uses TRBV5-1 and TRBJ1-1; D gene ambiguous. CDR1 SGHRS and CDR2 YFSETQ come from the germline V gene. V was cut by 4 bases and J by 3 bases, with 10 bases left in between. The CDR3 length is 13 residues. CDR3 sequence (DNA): TGCGCCAGCAGCATCATCCCGGACACTGAAGCTTTCTTT. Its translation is CASSIIPDTEAFF.

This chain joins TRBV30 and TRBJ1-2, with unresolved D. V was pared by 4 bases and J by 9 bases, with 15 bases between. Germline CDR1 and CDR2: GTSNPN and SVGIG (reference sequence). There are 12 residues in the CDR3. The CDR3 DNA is TGTGCCTGGAACCCCGGACCCGGGAGCTACACCTTC. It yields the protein CAWNPGPGSYTF.

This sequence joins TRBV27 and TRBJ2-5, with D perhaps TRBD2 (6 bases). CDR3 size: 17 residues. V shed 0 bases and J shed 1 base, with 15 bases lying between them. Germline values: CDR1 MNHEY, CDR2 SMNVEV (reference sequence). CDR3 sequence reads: CASSLSSPGRSQETQYF. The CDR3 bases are TGTGCCAGCAGTTTATCCAGCCCGGGGAGGAGCCAAGAGACCCAGTACTTC.

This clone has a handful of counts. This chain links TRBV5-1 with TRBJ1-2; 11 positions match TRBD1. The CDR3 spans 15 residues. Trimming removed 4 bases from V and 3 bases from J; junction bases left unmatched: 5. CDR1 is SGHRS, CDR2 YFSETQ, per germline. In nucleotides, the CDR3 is TGCGCCAGCAGCGTCGGGACAGGGGGGCACTATGGCTACACCTTC. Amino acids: CASSVGTGGHYGYTF.

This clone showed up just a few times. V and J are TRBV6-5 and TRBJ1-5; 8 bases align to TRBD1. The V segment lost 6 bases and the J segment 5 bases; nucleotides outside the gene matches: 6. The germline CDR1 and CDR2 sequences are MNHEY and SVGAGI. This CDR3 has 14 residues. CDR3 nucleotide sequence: TGTGCCAGCAGCTCCGGGACAGGTTATCAGCCCCAGCATTTT. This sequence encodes CASSSGTGYQPQHF.

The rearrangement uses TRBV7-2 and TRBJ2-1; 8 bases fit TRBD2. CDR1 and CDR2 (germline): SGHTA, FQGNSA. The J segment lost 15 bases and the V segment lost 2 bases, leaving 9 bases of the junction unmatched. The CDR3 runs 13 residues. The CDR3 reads CASSLITGGMWFF. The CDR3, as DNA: TGTGCCAGCAGCTTAATTACGGGGGGGATGTGGTTCTTC.

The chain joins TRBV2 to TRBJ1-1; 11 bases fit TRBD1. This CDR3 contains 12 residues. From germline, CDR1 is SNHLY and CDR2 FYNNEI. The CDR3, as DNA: TGTGCGACAACGGACAGGGGGCGAGAAGCTTTCTTT. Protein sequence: CATTDRGREAFF.

CDR3 nucleotides: TGTGCCAGCAGCTTCTTTAGCGGGAGTAGCAATGAGCAGTTCTTC. This gives the protein CASSFFSGSSNEQFF. The chain uses TRBV7-2 and TRBJ2-1; 9 nucleotides align to TRBD2. The CDR3 is made up of 15 amino acids. The germline CDR1 and CDR2 sequences are SGHTA and FQGNSA. Germline trimming cut 3 bases from V and 6 bases from J; bases unmatched to any gene: 6.

The CDR3 nucleotides are TGTGCCAGCAGCGCCCAGGGGCGAAGGGACGAAAAACTGTTTTTT. It translates to CASSAQGRRDEKLFF. J is TRBJ1-4 and V is TRBV5-5; tentative D call: TRBD1 (6 bases). Germline CDR1 is SGHKS and CDR2 is YYEKEE (reference sequence). The CDR3 loop spans 15 amino acids. Trimming pared 4 bases from V and 8 bases from J, leaving 18 bases between.

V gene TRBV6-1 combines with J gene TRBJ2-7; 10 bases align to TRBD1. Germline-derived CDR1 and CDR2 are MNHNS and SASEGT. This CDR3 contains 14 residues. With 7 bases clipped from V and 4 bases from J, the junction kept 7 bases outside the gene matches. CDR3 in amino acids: CASNPRTGGYEQYF. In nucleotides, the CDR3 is TGTGCCAGCAACCCGAGGACAGGGGGGTACGAGCAGTACTTC.

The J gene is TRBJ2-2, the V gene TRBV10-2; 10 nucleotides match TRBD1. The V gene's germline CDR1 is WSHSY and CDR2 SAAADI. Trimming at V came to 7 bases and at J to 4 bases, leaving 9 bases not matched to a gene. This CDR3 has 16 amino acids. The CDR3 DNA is TGCGCCAGCACCCCGACAGGGGGCGAGACCACCGGGGAGCTGTTTTTT. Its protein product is CASTPTGGETTGELFF.